This is a list of T cell receptor beta chains from one sample in a study of blood T cell repertoires in COVID-19. Assay used: immunoSEQ multiplex PCR; TCRdb lists only in-frame clones, some missing. The data show 20,000 to 30,000 clones, roughly 90% seen once. The specimen sequenced was peripheral blood. The receptors shown here come from an older man with acute or convalescent COVID-19. CDR3s include the opening cysteine and the closing phenylalanine or tryptophan.

v_call	j_call	cdr3_aa
TRBV5-6	TRBJ1-5	CASSLRGSHQPQHF
TRBV6-2/TRBV6-3	TRBJ1-2	CASSQRQTDYGYTF
TRBV5-4	TRBJ2-2	CASSLGGTGGELFF
TRBV15	TRBJ2-5	CATSRVAGQETQYF
TRBV7-2	TRBJ1-1	CASSSRTGNTEAFF
TRBV18	TRBJ1-6	CASSPVQDNSPLHF
TRBV7-3	TRBJ2-1	CASSPGLAGRRSYNEQFF
TRBV28	TRBJ2-3	CASTPGQGTDTQYF
TRBV7-9	TRBJ2-4	CASSDDRGENIQYF
TRBV27	TRBJ2-3	CASSFYQRERSDTQYF
TRBV10-3	TRBJ1-2	CAISESTGEGYGYTF
TRBV5-6	TRBJ1-2	CASSSTGGSGYGYTF
TRBV7-3	TRBJ2-7	CASSLTGTAFSEQYF
TRBV11-1	TRBJ2-1	CASSLMPGGNNEQFF
TRBV5-4	TRBJ2-3	CASSLRGGDTQYF
TRBV3-1/TRBV3-2	TRBJ1-1	CASSRKKRSGTANTEAFF
TRBV18	TRBJ2-1	CASSPSLDGDEQFF